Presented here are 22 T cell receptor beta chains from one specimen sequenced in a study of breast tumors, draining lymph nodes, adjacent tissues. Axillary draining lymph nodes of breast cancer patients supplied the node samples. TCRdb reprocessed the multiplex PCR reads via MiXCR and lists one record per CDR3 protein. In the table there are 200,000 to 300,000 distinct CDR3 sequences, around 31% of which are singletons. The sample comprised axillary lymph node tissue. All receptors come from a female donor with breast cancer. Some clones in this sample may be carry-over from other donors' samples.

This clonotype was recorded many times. In nucleotides, the CDR3 is TGCAGCGTTGTGGACAGCGGCGGCTATGGCTACACCTTC. Residues: CSVVDSGGYGYTF. The chain combines TRBV29-1 with TRBJ1-2, with D tentatively TRBD1 (6 bases). This CDR3 is built from 13 residues. Deletions cut 4 bases from V and 4 bases from J, with 13 bases between. The germline V gene has CDR1 SQVTM and CDR2 ANQGSEA.

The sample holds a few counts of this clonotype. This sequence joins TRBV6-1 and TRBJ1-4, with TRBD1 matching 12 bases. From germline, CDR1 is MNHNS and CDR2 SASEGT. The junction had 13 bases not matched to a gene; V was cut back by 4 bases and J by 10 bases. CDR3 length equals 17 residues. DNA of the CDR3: TGTGCCAGCAGTGCCAAAAGGGGGACAGGGGGCCAGGCAAAACTGTTTTTT. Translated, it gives CASSAKRGTGGQAKLFF.

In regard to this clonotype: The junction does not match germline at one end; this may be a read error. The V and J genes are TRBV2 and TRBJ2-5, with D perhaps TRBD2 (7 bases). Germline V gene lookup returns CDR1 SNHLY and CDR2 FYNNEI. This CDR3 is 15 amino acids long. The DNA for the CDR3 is TGTGCCAGCAGTGGGGGGGGGGGCAGCGGCGAGCACCACTTCTTC. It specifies CASSGGGGSGEHHFF. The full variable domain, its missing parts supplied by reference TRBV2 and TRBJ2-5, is EPEVTQTPSHQVTQMGQEVILRCVPISNHLYFYWYRQILGQKVEFLVSFYNNEISEKSEIFDDQFSVERPDGSNFTLKIRSTKLEDSAMYFCASSGGGGSGEHHFFGPGTRLLVL.

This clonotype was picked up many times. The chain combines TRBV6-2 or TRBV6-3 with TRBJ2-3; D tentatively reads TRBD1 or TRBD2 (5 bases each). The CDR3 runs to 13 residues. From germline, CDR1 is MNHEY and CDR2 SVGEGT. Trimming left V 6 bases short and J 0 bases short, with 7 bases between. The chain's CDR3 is CASRWDSTDTQYF. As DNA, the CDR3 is TGTGCCAGCAGATGGGACAGCACAGATACGCAGTATTTT.

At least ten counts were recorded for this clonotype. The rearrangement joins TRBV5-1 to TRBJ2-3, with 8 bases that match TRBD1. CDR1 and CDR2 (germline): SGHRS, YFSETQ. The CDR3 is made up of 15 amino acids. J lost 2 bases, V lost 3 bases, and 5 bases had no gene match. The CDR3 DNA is TGCGCCAGCAGCTCAATGGGACAGGTCACAGATACGCAGTATTTT. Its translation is CASSSMGQVTDTQYF.

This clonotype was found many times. DNA for the CDR3: TGTGCCAGCAGTTTCTCAGGGGCCAATCAGCCCCAGCATTTT. Its protein product is CASSFSGANQPQHF. This chain links TRBV12-3 or TRBV12-4 with TRBJ1-5; the D gene is possibly TRBD1 (6 bases). CDR3 length: 14 residues. Between the trimmed V and J ends, which lost 3 bases and 3 bases, there was a span of 9 bases.

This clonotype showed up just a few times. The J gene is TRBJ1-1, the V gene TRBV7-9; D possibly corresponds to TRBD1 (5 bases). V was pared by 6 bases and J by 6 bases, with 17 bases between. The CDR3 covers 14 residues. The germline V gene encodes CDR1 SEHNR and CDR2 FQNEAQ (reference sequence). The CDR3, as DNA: TGTGCCAGCAGTCTGGGGGGTGGGGACTCTGAAGCTTTCTTT. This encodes CASSLGGGDSEAFF.

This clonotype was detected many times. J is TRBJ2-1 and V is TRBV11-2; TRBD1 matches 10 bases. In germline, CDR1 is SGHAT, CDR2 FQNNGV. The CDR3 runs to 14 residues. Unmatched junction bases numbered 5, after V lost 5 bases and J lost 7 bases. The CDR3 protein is CASSRRTGGNEQFF. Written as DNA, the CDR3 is TGTGCCAGCAGCCGAAGGACAGGGGGAAATGAGCAGTTCTTC.

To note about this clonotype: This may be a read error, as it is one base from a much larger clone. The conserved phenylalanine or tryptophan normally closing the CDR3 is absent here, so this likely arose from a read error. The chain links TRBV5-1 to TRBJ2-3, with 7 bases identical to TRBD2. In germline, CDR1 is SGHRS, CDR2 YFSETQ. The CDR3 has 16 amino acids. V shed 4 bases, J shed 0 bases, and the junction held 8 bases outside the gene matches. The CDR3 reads CASSRTRPPSTDTQYS. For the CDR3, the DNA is TGCGCCAGCAGCAGGACTAGGCCCCCTAGCACAGATACGCAGTATTCT.

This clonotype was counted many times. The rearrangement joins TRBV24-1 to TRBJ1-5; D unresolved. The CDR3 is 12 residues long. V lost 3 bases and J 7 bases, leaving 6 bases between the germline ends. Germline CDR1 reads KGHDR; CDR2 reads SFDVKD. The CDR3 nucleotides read TGTGCCACCAGTGATGTTGGACAGCCCCAGCATTTT. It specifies CATSDVGQPQHF.

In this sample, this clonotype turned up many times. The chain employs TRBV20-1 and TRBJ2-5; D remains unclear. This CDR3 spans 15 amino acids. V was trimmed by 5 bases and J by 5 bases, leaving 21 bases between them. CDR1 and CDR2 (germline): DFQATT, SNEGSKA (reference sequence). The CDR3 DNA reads TGCAGTGCTTTCTTACACCCTTCGCCCCGGGAGACCCAGTACTTC. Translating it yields CSAFLHPSPRETQYF.

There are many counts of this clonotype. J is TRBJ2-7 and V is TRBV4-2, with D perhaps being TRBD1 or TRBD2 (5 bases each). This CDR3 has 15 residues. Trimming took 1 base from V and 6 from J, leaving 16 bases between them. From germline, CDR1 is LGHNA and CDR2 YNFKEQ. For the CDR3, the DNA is TGTGCCAGCAGCCAAGCCGAAGGGACCAAGGGCGAGCAGTACTTC. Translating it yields CASSQAEGTKGEQYF.

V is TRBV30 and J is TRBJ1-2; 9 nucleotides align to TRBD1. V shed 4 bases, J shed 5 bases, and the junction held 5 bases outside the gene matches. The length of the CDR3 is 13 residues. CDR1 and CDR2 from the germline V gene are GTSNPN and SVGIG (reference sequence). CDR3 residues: CAWTQGTGYGYTF. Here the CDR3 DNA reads TGTGCCTGGACCCAAGGGACAGGGTATGGCTACACCTTC.

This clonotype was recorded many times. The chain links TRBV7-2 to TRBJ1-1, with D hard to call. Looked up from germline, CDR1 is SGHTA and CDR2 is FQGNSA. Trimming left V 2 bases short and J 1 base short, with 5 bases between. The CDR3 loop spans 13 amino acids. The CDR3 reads CASSLRRNTEAFF. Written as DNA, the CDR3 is TGTGCCAGCAGCTTACGGCGGAACACTGAAGCTTTCTTT.

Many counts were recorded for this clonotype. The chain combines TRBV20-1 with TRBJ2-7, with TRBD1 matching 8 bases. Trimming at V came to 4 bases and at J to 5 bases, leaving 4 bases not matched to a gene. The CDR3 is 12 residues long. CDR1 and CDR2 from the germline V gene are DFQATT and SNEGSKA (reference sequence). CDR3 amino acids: CSATQTGDEQYF. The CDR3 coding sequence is TGCAGTGCTACCCAGACAGGGGACGAGCAGTACTTC.

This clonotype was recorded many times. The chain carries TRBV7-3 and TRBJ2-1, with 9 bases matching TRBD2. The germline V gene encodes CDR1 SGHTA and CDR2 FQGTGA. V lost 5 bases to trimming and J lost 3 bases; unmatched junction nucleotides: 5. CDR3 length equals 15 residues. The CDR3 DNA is TGTGCCAGCAGCCCAACTAGCGGGTACTACAATGAGCAGTTCTTC. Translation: CASSPTSGYYNEQFF. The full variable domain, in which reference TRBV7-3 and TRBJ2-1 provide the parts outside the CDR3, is GAGVSQTPSNKVTEKGKYVELRCDPISGHTALYWYRQSLGQGPEFLIYFQGTGAADDSGLPNDRFFAVRPEGSVSTLKIQRTERGDSAVYLCASSPTSGYYNEQFFGPGTRLTVL.

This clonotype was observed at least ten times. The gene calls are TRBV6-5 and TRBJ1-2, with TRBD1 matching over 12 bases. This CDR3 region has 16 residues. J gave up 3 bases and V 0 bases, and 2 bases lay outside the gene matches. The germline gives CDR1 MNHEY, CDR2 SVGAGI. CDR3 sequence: CASSYSGTGGDYGYTF. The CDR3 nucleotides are TGTGCCAGCAGTTACTCGGGGACAGGGGGCGACTATGGCTACACCTTC.

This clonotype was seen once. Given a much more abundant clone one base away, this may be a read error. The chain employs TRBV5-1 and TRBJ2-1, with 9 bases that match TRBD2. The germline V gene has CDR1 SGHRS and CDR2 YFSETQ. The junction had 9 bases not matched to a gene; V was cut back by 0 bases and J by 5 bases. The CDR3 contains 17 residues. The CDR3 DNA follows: TGCGCCAGCAGCTTGGCCCCAGCGGGAGGCCGGAACAATGAGCAGTTCTTC. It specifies CASSLAPAGGRNNEQFF.

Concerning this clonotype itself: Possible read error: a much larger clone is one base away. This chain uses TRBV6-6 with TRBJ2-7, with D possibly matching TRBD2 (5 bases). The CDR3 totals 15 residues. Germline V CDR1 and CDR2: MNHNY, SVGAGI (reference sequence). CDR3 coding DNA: TGTGCCAGCAGCGAAACCGGGATAACATCCTACGGGCAGTACTTC. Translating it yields CASSETGITSYGQYF.

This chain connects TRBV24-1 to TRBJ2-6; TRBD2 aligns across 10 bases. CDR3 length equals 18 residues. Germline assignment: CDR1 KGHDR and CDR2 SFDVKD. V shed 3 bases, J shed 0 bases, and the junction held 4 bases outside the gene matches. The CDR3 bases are TGTGCCACCAGTGATCCGGCTAGCGGGGGCTCTGGGGCCAACGTCCTGACTTTC. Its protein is CATSDPASGGSGANVLTF.

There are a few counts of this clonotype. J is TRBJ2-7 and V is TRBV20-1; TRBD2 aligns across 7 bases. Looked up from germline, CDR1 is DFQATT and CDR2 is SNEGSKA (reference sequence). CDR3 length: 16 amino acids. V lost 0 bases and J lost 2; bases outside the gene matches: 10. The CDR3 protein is CSARDSGLTTPYEQYF. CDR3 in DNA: TGCAGTGCTAGAGATTCGGGACTAACCACCCCCTACGAGCAGTACTTC.

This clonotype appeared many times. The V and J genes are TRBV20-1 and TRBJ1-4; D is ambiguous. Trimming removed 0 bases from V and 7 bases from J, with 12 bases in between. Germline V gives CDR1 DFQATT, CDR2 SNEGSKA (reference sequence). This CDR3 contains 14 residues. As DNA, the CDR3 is TGCAGTGCTAGAGATTATCGGGGAAGTGAAAAACTGTTTTTT. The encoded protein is CSARDYRGSEKLFF.